Listed below are T cell receptor beta chains from one sample, sequenced in a study of cytomegalovirus exposure and HLA in healthy donors. Clones were read by immunoSEQ multiplex PCR, and TCRdb kept only the in-frame ones, dropping some. The profile shows about 59,000 clones, over 60% of them singletons. Sequenced material: PBMCs. All receptors come from a man aged 25-40 years in good health and CMV-seropositive. Each CDR3 is given with its conserved first and last residue. A D gene is named only where the DNA matches it firmly. Not all rows give a size; the values are once, few, many and, for expanded clones, a class.

J gene: TRBJ2-3
V gene: TRBV6-1
clone size: NA
CDR3 length: 15
D gene: NA
CDR3 DNA: TGTGCCAGCAGACCGACAGTTTTGGGGACAGATACGCAGTATTTT
CDR3 protein: CASRPTVLGTDTQYF

J gene: TRBJ1-3
V gene: TRBV11-2
clone size: once
CDR3 length: 14
D gene: NA
CDR3 DNA: TGTGCCAGCAGCCGGGGAGGGGTAGGAAACACCATATATTTT
CDR3 protein: CASSRGGVGNTIYF

J gene: TRBJ2-3
V gene: TRBV6-9
clone size: NA
CDR3 length: 15
D gene: TRBD1
CDR3 DNA: TGTGCCAGCAGTTATTCGCTACAGGGGACGGATACGCAGTATTTT
CDR3 protein: CASSYSLQGTDTQYF

J gene: TRBJ1-6
V gene: TRBV11-2
clone size: NA
CDR3 length: 15
D gene: NA
CDR3 DNA: TGTGCCAGCAGCTTAGTTAGGCAGGGCGGATCACCCCTCCACTTT
CDR3 protein: CASSLVRQGGSPLHF

J gene: TRBJ2-1
V gene: TRBV28
clone size: NA
CDR3 length: 15
D gene: TRBD2
CDR3 DNA: TGTGCCAGCAGTTCTAGCGGGGGCCCCAACAATGAGCAGTTCTTC
CDR3 protein: CASSSSGGPNNEQFF

J gene: TRBJ2-1
V gene: TRBV7-3
clone size: NA
CDR3 length: 15
D gene: TRBD1
CDR3 DNA: TGTGCCAGCAGCTCTGGACAGGGCTCCTACAATGAGCAGTTCTTC
CDR3 protein: CASSSGQGSYNEQFF

J gene: TRBJ2-5
V gene: TRBV6-6
clone size: once
CDR3 length: 15
D gene: NA
CDR3 DNA: TGTGCCAGCAGTTTACCAGGGGCTTTACAAGAGACCCAGTACTTC
CDR3 protein: CASSLPGALQETQYF

J gene: TRBJ1-5
V gene: TRBV5-8
clone size: NA
CDR3 length: 15
D gene: TRBD1
CDR3 DNA: TGTGCCAGCAGCTGGGGGACAGGGGGCGGACAGCCCCAGCATTTT
CDR3 protein: CASSWGTGGGQPQHF

J gene: TRBJ2-2
V gene: TRBV30
clone size: NA
CDR3 length: 14
D gene: NA
CDR3 DNA: TGTGCCTGGACAAGGACAGTCCACACCGGGGAGCTGTTTTTT
CDR3 protein: CAWTRTVHTGELFF

J gene: TRBJ1-1
V gene: TRBV5-1
clone size: NA
CDR3 length: 16
D gene: TRBD1
CDR3 DNA: TGCGCCAGCAGCACGGGGACAGGGTTCGGGAACACTGAAGCTTTCTTT
CDR3 protein: CASSTGTGFGNTEAFF

J gene: TRBJ1-3
V gene: TRBV7-9
clone size: once
CDR3 length: 16
D gene: NA
CDR3 DNA: TGTGCCAGCAGCTTAGGGCAGGCCAGCTCTGGAAACACCATATATTTT
CDR3 protein: CASSLGQASSGNTIYF

J gene: TRBJ2-1
V gene: TRBV30
clone size: NA
CDR3 length: 15
D gene: TRBD2
CDR3 DNA: TGTGCCTGGAGTATGAGGGCTAGCGGGGGGGGTGAGCAGTTCTTC
CDR3 protein: CAWSMRASGGGEQFF

J gene: TRBJ1-1
V gene: TRBV11-2
clone size: NA
CDR3 length: 13
D gene: NA
CDR3 DNA: TGTGCCAGCAGCTTAGATTTTCTCACTGAAGCTTTCTTT
CDR3 protein: CASSLDFLTEAFF

J gene: TRBJ1-1
V gene: TRBV5-8
clone size: NA
CDR3 length: 14
D gene: NA
CDR3 DNA: TGTGCCAGCAGCTTGGGGGCAGGGAGGGCTGAAGCTTTCTTT
CDR3 protein: CASSLGAGRAEAFF

J gene: TRBJ1-2
V gene: TRBV28
clone size: NA
CDR3 length: 11
D gene: NA
CDR3 DNA: TGTGCCAGCTGGGCAAGTTACGGCTACACCTTC
CDR3 protein: CASWASYGYTF

J gene: TRBJ1-1
V gene: TRBV2
clone size: NA
CDR3 length: 15
D gene: NA
CDR3 DNA: TGTGCCAGCAGTGAAGACAGGGCCACCGGTACTGAAGCTTTCTTT
CDR3 protein: CASSEDRATGTEAFF

J gene: TRBJ1-2
V gene: TRBV7-8
clone size: NA
CDR3 length: 13
D gene: NA
CDR3 DNA: TGTGCCAGCAGCTTACATCAGGGAGGAGGCTACACCTTC
CDR3 protein: CASSLHQGGGYTF